This is a list of T cell receptor beta chains from one sample in a study of T cells in Graves' hyperthyroidism and ophthalmopathy. TCRdb passed the multiplex PCR reads through MiXCR, listing each CDR3 protein once. The repertoire holds over 300,000 distinct CDR3 sequences, with more than 11% as singletons. The sample taken for sequencing was blood. Receptors were obtained from a woman aged 60-75 years with Graves' hyperthyroidism. Each CDR3 is given with its conserved first and last residue. The D gene is left open where the match is weak. Rows give clone size only sometimes, using once, few, many, or a class for an expanded clone.

V gene	clone size	D gene	J gene	CDR3 protein	CDR3 DNA
TRBV28	many	.	TRBJ2-7	CASARGGSLSYEQYF	TGTGCCAGCGCCCGAGGGGGTTCCCTCTCCTACGAGCAGTACTTC
TRBV3-1	many	TRBD2	TRBJ2-3	CASSQGRTSGFTDTQYF	TGTGCCAGCAGCCAAGGTCGGACTAGCGGTTTCACAGATACGCAGTATTTT
TRBV29-1	few	TRBD1	TRBJ2-7	CSVEVQGAGEQYF	TGCAGCGTTGAAGTACAGGGGGCGGGTGAGCAGTACTTC
TRBV15	many	.	TRBJ1-2	CATSSGSSKDGGYTF	TGTGCCACCAGCAGCGGGAGCTCGAAGGATGGCGGCTACACCTTC
TRBV6-1	few	TRBD2	TRBJ2-1	CASKPGTSGNNEQFF	TGTGCCAGCAAGCCCGGGACTAGCGGTAACAATGAGCAGTTCTTC
TRBV12-3/TRBV12-4	.	.	TRBJ2-5	CASRPPGLKYF	TGTGCCAGCAGACCACCGGGACTTAAGTACTTC
TRBV7-9	many	TRBD1	TRBJ2-4	CASSFGQGVAKNIQYF	TGTGCCAGCAGCTTCGGGCAGGGGGTAGCCAAAAACATTCAGTACTTC
TRBV28	many	.	TRBJ1-2	CASSLSNPVNYGYTF	TGTGCCAGCAGTTTATCGAATCCGGTTAACTATGGCTACACCTTC
TRBV28	many	.	TRBJ2-7	CASTRLSTFSYEQYF	TGTGCCAGCACCCGCCTGTCTACCTTTTCCTACGAGCAGTACTTC
TRBV5-1	many	TRBD2	TRBJ2-3	CASSLEGDSGSTDTQYF	TGCGCCAGCAGCTTGGAAGGGGATAGCGGGAGCACAGATACGCAGTATTTT
TRBV5-1	many	.	TRBJ2-3	CASRSSTDTQYF	TGCGCCAGCAGGAGCAGCACAGATACGCAGTATTTT
TRBV30	many	TRBD2	TRBJ2-1	CAWSVLWPSGSDEQFF	TGTGCCTGGAGTGTACTATGGCCTAGCGGGAGTGATGAGCAGTTCTTC
TRBV11-2	many	.	TRBJ2-1	CASSLVSGSYNEQFF	TGTGCCAGCAGCTTAGTTAGTGGCTCCTACAATGAGCAGTTCTTC
TRBV5-4	.	.	TRBJ2-1	CASSFRDFNNEQFF	TGTGCCAGCAGCTTCCGGGACTTTAACAATGAGCAGTTCTTC
TRBV20-1	many	TRBD1	TRBJ1-1	CSAPDRGRTEAFF	TGCAGTGCTCCCGACAGGGGCCGCACTGAAGCTTTCTTT
TRBV7-6	many	.	TRBJ1-5	CASSPNFGEPQHF	TGTGCCAGCAGCCCGAATTTTGGTGAGCCCCAGCATTTT
TRBV20-1	many	.	TRBJ2-5	CSARGHQETQYF	TGCAGTGCTAGGGGACACCAAGAGACCCAGTACTTC
TRBV20-1	.	TRBD2	TRBJ2-3	CSADASGITDTQYF	TGCAGTGCTGACGCTAGCGGTATCACAGATACGCAGTATTTT
TRBV6-4	many	TRBD2	TRBJ2-7	CASRGTSGSPYEQYF	TGTGCCAGCAGGGGTACTAGCGGGAGCCCCTACGAGCAGTACTTC
TRBV5-1	.	.	TRBJ2-5	CASSTLTGFQETQYF	TGTGCCAGCAGCACGCTGACAGGTTTCCAAGAGACCCAGTACTTC
TRBV28	.	TRBD2	TRBJ2-2	CASSPNSGRVPGELFF	TGTGCCAGCAGTCCTAATAGCGGGAGGGTCCCCGGGGAGCTGTTTTTT
TRBV27	many	.	TRBJ1-1	CASRGAWLNTEAFF	TGTGCCAGCAGAGGGGCATGGTTGAACACTGAAGCTTTCTTT
TRBV7-7	.	.	TRBJ2-5	CASSLDPGSETQYF	TGCGCTAGCAGCTTAGATCCAGGGTCGGAGACCCAGTACTTC
TRBV6-2/TRBV6-3	.	.	TRBJ2-7	CASRIKHRDSYEQYF	TGTGCCAGCAGAATAAAGCACAGGGATTCCTACGAGCAGTACTTC
TRBV24-1	many	.	TRBJ2-1	CATSDMTGYNEQFF	TGTGCCACCAGTGATATGACAGGTTACAATGAGCAGTTCTTC
TRBV18	many	.	TRBJ2-1	CASSPPVRMDEQFF	TGTGCCAGCTCACCACCGGTCAGGATGGATGAGCAGTTCTTC
TRBV9	many	TRBD1	TRBJ1-6	CASSPGGAGSPLHF	TGTGCCAGCAGCCCAGGGGGCGCGGGATCACCCCTCCACTTT
TRBV12-3/TRBV12-4	many	TRBD1	TRBJ1-1	CATSGGRGPMNTEAFF	TGTGCCACCTCAGGGGGCCGCGGCCCGATGAACACTGAAGCTTTCTTT
TRBV19	few	TRBD1	TRBJ2-7	CASSTGRGTGQLYEQYF	TGTGCCAGTAGTACGGGAAGGGGGACGGGACAGCTCTACGAGCAGTACTTC
TRBV28	.	.	TRBJ1-2	CASSLRGIRTF	TGTGCCAGCAGTTTGAGAGGCATCAGGACCTTC
TRBV7-3	many	TRBD2	TRBJ2-6	CASSPGTSGGGANVLTF	TGTGCCAGCAGCCCCGGGACTAGCGGAGGTGGGGCCAACGTCCTGACTTTC
TRBV7-2	few	.	TRBJ2-4	CASSPIINIQYF	TGTGCCAGCAGCCCAATTATAAACATTCAGTACTTC
TRBV29-1	many	TRBD2	TRBJ2-7	CSVREDYEQYF	TGCAGCGTTCGGGAGGACTACGAGCAGTACTTC
TRBV20-1	.	.	TRBJ2-1	CSALPWESSYNEQFF	TGCAGTGCTCTTCCGTGGGAGAGCTCCTACAATGAGCAGTTCTTC
TRBV12-5	.	.	TRBJ2-1	CASGLVGWNERFF	TGTGCTAGTGGTTTGGTAGGATGGAATGAGCGGTTCTTC